The entry below gives a single T cell receptor (beta chain) sequence along with its context. The CDR3 extends over 15 amino acids. CDR1 and CDR2 from the germline V gene are MNHEY and SVGEGT. These data originate in a study of monozygotic twins with inflammatory bowel disease. TCRdb re-called the 5' RACE reads and gives one entry per CDR3 protein, without DNA. This sample's table has more than 300,000 distinct CDR3 sequences. The chain combines TRBV6-2 or TRBV6-3 with TRBJ2-1. Sample: blood. This receptor was obtained from a human donor with ulcerative colitis or Crohn's disease, or a healthy co-twin of an affected twin (not recorded which). CDR3: CASSFWDSSYNEQFF.